The 10 T cell receptor beta chains reported below all come from one sample, sequenced in a study (dated by TCRdb to between 2015 and 2017). The library came from 5' RACE. The run used an Illumina MiSeq. Using fastp trimming at Q25 and MiXCR clonotype assembly, TCRdb reanalyzed the public sequencing data and kept in-frame beta chains. Every entry covers one CDR3 protein and lists the most common genes and DNA from its rows. The sample data list tens of thousands of distinct CDR3 sequences, and roughly 24% of these were observed just once. 3.5% to 4% of the sample lies in the top ten. Sequenced sample: naive CD4+ T cells sorted from a lymph node. Read against the paper, the sample's cell subset or site label means: naive CD4+ T cells, CD4+CD45RA+CD25-. The receptor set was obtained from a female donor with breast cancer.

This rearrangement joins TRBV12-3 or TRBV12-4 to TRBJ2-5; the D is unclear. The CDR3 has 13 amino acids. V was shortened by 5 bases and J by 5 bases, with 12 bases between the two germline ends. In nucleotides, the CDR3 is TGTGCCAGCAGTCGCGTGACTGGGGAGACCCAGTACTTC. It yields the protein CASSRVTGETQYF.

The chain couples TRBV5-6 to TRBJ1-6, with 8 nucleotides matching TRBD1. Germline values: CDR1 SGHDT, CDR2 YYEEEE. The CDR3 runs 16 residues. The V segment lost 0 bases and the J segment 6 bases; nucleotides outside the gene matches: 5. The CDR3 sequence is CASSLGTGRRNSPLHF. CDR3 DNA: TGTGCCAGCAGCTTGGGGACAGGGAGACGTAATTCACCCCTCCACTTT.

This clonotype was seen more than once but under ten times. This sequence joins TRBV15 and TRBJ1-5, with 8 bases fitting TRBD1. This CDR3 is built from 15 residues. CDR1 and CDR2 (germline): LNHNV, YYDKDF (reference sequence). Trimming at V came to 4 bases and at J to 7 bases, leaving 9 bases not matched to a gene. The CDR3 is CATSKVDRVGQPQHF. Here the CDR3 DNA reads TGTGCCACCAGCAAAGTGGACAGGGTTGGACAGCCCCAGCATTTT.

This clonotype was counted a few times. V and J are TRBV29-1 and TRBJ1-1, with D possibly being TRBD1 (6 bases). CDR1 and CDR2 from the germline V gene are SQVTM and ANQGSEA. The CDR3 spans 13 residues. Trimming removed 7 bases from V and 5 bases from J, with 17 bases in between. CDR3 DNA sequence: TGCAGCGCCAGTCAGGGGTCGGGGACTGAAGCTTTCTTT. Translated, it gives CSASQGSGTEAFF. The whole variable domain, filled in from reference TRBV29-1 and TRBJ1-1, reads SAVISQKPSRDICQRGTSLTIQCQVDSQVTMMFWYRQQPGQSLTLIATANQGSEATYESGFVIDKFPISRPNLTFSTLTVSNMSPEDSSIYLCSASQGSGTEAFFGQGTRLTVV.

V is TRBV3-1 and J is TRBJ2-7; no reliable D call. CDR3 size: 15 residues. V lost 4 bases to trimming and J lost 2 bases, with 15 bases between them. Germline loops: CDR1 LGHDT, CDR2 YNNKEL (reference sequence). The chain's CDR3 is CASSPSRQSPYEQYF. The CDR3 nucleotides are TGTGCCAGCAGCCCATCACGCCAGAGCCCCTACGAGCAGTACTTC.

This clonotype was seen only a few times. The V and J genes are TRBV7-6 and TRBJ2-1; 12 bases agree with TRBD2. Trimming cost V 2 bases and J 2 bases; bases outside gene matches: 1. The germline CDR1 and CDR2 sequences are SGHVS and FNYEAQ. The CDR3 consists of 16 residues. As DNA, the CDR3 is TGTGCCAGCAGCTTATCTAGCGGGAGGGCCTACAATGAGCAGTTCTTC. This translates into CASSLSSGRAYNEQFF. The whole variable domain, remainder taken from reference TRBV7-6 and TRBJ2-1, is GAGVSQSPRYKVTKRGQDVALRCDPISGHVSLYWYRQALGQGPEFLTYFNYEAQQDKSGLPNDRFSAERPEGSISTLTIQRTEQRDSAMYRCASSLSSGRAYNEQFFGPGTRLTVL.

This clonotype was found a few times. This chain uses TRBV28 with TRBJ2-2, with a tentative D call TRBD2 (5 bases). V was clipped by 3 bases and J by 1 base, with 9 bases between them. The length of the CDR3 is 15 residues. Germline V lookup: CDR1 MDHEN, CDR2 SYDVKM. CDR3 sequence: CASSFRGWNTGELFF. The CDR3 DNA follows: TGTGCCAGCAGTTTCCGGGGTTGGAACACCGGGGAGCTGTTTTTT.

This clonotype has a single count. CDR3 nucleotide sequence: TGTGCCAGCAGTGAATCTACGGATATCACAGATACGCAGTATTTT. It translates to CASSESTDITDTQYF. This chain joins TRBV25-1 and TRBJ2-3; D unclear. Germline loops: CDR1 MGHDK, CDR2 SYGVNS. The CDR3 loop spans 15 amino acids. V was pared by 1 base and J by 2 bases, with 10 bases between.

The table lists this clonotype with a few counts. This sequence joins TRBV3-1 and TRBJ2-5; weak D call: TRBD1 (6 bases). Trimming took off 3 bases at V and 1 base at J, with 15 bases between the two ends. Germline V gene lookup returns CDR1 LGHDT and CDR2 YNNKEL (reference sequence). This CDR3 comprises 16 residues. This chain's CDR3 is CASSHFRDNLQETQYF. CDR3 bases: TGTGCCAGCAGCCATTTCCGGGACAACCTCCAAGAGACCCAGTACTTC.

The chain uses TRBV15 and TRBJ1-2; 7 bases are a match to TRBD1. The germline CDR1 and CDR2 sequences are LNHNV and YYDKDF (reference sequence). V shed 0 bases and J 2 bases; nucleotides not matched to a gene: 9. This CDR3 spans 17 amino acids. CDR3: CATSRDLGQLINYGYTF. CDR3 DNA: TGTGCCACCAGCAGAGATCTGGGACAGCTAATCAACTATGGCTACACCTTC.